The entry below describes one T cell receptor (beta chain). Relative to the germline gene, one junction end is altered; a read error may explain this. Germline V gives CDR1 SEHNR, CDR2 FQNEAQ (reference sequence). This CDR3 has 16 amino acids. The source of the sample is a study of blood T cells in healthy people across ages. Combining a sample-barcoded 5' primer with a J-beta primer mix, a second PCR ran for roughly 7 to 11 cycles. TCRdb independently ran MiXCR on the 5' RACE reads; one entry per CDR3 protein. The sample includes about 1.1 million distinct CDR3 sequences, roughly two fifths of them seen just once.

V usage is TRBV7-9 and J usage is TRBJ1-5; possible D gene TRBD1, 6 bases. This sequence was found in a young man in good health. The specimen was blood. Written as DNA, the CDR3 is TGTGCCAGCAACTTAGTACAGGGTTTCAGCAATCAGCCCCAGCATTTT. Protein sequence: CASNLVQGFSNQPQHF.